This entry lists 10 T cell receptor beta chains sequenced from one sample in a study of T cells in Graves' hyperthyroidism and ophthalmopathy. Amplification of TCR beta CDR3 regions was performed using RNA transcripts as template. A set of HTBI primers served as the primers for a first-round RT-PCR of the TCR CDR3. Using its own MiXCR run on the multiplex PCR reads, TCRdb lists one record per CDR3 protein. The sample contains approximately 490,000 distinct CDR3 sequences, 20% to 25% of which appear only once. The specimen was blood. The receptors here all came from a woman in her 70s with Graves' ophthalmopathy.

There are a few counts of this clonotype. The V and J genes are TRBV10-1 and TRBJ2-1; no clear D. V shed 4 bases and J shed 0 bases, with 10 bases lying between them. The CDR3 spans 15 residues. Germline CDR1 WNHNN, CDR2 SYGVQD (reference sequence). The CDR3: CASSAARGSYNEQFF. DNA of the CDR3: TGCGCCAGCAGTGCGGCGCGCGGCTCCTACAATGAGCAGTTCTTC.

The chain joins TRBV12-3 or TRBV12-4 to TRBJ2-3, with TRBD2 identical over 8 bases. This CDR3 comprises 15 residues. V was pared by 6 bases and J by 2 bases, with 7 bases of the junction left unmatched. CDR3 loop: CASSLTSGYTDTQYF. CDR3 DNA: TGTGCCAGCAGCCTTACTAGCGGTTACACAGATACGCAGTATTTT.

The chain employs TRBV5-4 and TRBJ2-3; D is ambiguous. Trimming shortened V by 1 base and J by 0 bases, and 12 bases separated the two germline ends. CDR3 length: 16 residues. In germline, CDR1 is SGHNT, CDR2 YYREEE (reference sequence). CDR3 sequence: CASSLRVGLSTDTQYF. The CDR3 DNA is TGTGCCAGCAGCTTGCGTGTGGGCCTTAGCACAGATACGCAGTATTTT.

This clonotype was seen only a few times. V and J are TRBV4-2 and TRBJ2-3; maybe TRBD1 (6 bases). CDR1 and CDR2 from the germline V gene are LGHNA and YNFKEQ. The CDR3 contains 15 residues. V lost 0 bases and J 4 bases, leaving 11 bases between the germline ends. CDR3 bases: TGTGCCAGCAGCCAAGATTTAAAGGGGGCAGATACGCAGTATTTT. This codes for CASSQDLKGADTQYF.

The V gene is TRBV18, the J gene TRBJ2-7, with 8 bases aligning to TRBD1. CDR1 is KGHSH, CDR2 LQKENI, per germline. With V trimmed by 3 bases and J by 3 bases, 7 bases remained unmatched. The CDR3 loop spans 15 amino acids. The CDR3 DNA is TGTGCCAGCTCACCCTCAGGGGGCGCGAGCTACGAGCAGTACTTC. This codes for CASSPSGGASYEQYF.

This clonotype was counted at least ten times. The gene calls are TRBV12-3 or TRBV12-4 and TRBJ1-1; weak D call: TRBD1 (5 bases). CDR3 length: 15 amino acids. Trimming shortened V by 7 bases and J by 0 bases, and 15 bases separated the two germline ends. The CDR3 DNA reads TGTGCCAGCAAAACCGGGGGATCCTTGAACACTGAAGCTTTCTTT. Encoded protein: CASKTGGSLNTEAFF.

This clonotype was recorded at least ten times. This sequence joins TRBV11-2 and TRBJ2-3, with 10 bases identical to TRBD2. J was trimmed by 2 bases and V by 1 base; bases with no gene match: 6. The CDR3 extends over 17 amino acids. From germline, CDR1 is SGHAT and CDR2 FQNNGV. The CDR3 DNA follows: TGTGCCAGCAGCTTAGCTCGGACTAGCGGCTACACAGATACGCAGTATTTT. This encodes CASSLARTSGYTDTQYF.

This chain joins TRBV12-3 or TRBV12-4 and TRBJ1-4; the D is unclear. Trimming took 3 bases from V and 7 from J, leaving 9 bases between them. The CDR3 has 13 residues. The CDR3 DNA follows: TGTGCCAGCAGTTTTTTCGGAACTGAAAAACTGTTTTTT. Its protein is CASSFFGTEKLFF.

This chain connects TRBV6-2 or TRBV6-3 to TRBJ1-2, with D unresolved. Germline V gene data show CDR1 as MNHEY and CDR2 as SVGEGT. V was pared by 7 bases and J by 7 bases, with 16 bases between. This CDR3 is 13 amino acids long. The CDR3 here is CASKSGSQAGYTF. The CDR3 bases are TGTGCCAGCAAATCGGGCAGTCAGGCTGGCTACACCTTC.

CDR3 nucleotides: TGTGCCAGCAGTGAATCGGGCCCCAGGCGGGTATATGAGCAGTTCTTC. Translating gives CASSESGPRRVYEQFF. The chain joins TRBV6-1 to TRBJ2-1; TRBD2 is a possible D gene (5 bases). V lost 2 bases and J 8 bases, leaving 19 bases between the germline ends. Per the germline V gene, CDR1 is MNHNS and CDR2 is SASEGT. The CDR3 is made up of 16 amino acids.